This entry lists 12 T cell receptor beta chains sequenced from one sample in a study of T-cell reconstitution after alpha-beta-depleted transplantation in children. Unique molecular identifiers were incorporated into the prepared TCRbeta library. TCRdb redid the calling of the PCR reads with MiXCR, one entry per CDR3 protein. The table shows about 260,000 distinct CDR3 sequences, with 9.5% to 13% occurring only once. The input for sequencing was peripheral blood, taken 180 days after TCRalphabeta/CD19-depleted stem cell transplant. These receptors were collected from a male patient between 2 and 10 years old who had a stem cell transplant for chronic granulomatous disease, so the T cells may come from the graft donor.

This clonotype came up many times. The V and J genes are TRBV5-4 and TRBJ1-1, with 7 positions matching TRBD1. V lost 2 bases to trimming and J lost 4 bases; unmatched junction nucleotides: 17. CDR3 length: 18 residues. Germline V gives CDR1 SGHNT, CDR2 YYREEE (reference sequence). The CDR3 loop is CASSLSWGRGKVGTEAFF. CDR3 DNA: TGTGCCAGCAGCTTATCGTGGGGCAGGGGGAAGGTGGGCACTGAAGCTTTCTTT.

Many counts were recorded for this clonotype. The chain is built from TRBV29-1 and TRBJ1-2; TRBD1 is a possible D gene (5 bases). Germline V gives CDR1 SQVTM, CDR2 ANQGSEA. V lost 3 bases and J 3 bases, leaving 14 bases between the germline ends. The CDR3 consists of 14 residues. The CDR3 coding sequence is TGCAGCGTTGACAGAAGGGGCGCGGACTATGGCTACACCTTC. Amino acids: CSVDRRGADYGYTF.

This clonotype was recorded many times. The V gene is TRBV27, the J gene TRBJ1-5; D is unclear. The CDR3 is made up of 14 amino acids. V was shortened by 3 bases and J by 2 bases, with 8 bases between the two germline ends. Germline values: CDR1 MNHEY, CDR2 SMNVEV (reference sequence). The CDR3 spells CASSFNRGNQPQHF. The DNA of the CDR3 is TGTGCCAGCAGTTTTAACCGGGGCAATCAGCCCCAGCATTTT.

This clonotype is a singleton in its sample. A much larger clonotype is one base distant, so this may be a read error. The chain has TRBV28 and TRBJ2-7; D is uncertain. This CDR3 has 12 amino acids. The germline gives CDR1 MDHEN, CDR2 SYDVKM. V lost 5 bases, J lost 3 bases, and 8 bases lay in between. Written as DNA, the CDR3 is TGTGCCAGCAGTCCCCGACTCTACGAGCAGTACTTC. It codes for CASSPRLYEQYF. Based on the CDR3 plus reference TRBV28 and TRBJ2-7, the full variable domain is DVKVTQSSRYLVKRTGEKVFLECVQDMDHENMFWYRQDPGLGLRLIYFSYDVKMKEKGDIPEGYSVSREKKERFSLILESASTNQTSMYLCASSPRLYEQYFGPGTRLTVT.

This clonotype occurred a few times. In DNA form, the CDR3 reads TGCGCCAGCAGCGGGGGGGCCGGTTGGGGTTCCCAAGAGACCCAGTACTTC. As protein: CASSGGAGWGSQETQYF. This chain connects TRBV5-1 to TRBJ2-5; D is possibly TRBD2 (7 bases). The CDR3 is made up of 17 amino acids. V was shortened by 4 bases and J by 1 base, with 20 bases between the two germline ends. Germline CDR1 and CDR2: SGHRS and YFSETQ. The full variable domain, completed using reference TRBV5-1 and TRBJ2-5, is KAGVTQTPRYLIKTRGQQVTLSCSPISGHRSVSWYQQTPGQGLQFLFEYFSETQRNKGNFPGRFSGRQFSNSRSEMNVSTLELGDSALYLCASSGGAGWGSQETQYFGPGTRLLVL.

This clonotype was seen ten or more times. This sequence joins TRBV5-6 and TRBJ2-6; D perhaps matches TRBD1 (6 bases). The CDR3 totals 18 residues. The V gene's germline CDR1 is SGHDT and CDR2 YYEEEE. V lost 4 bases, J lost 0 bases, and 17 bases lay in between. CDR3 protein: CASSPLQGPSSGANVLTF. CDR3 sequence (DNA): TGTGCCAGCAGCCCGTTACAGGGCCCAAGCTCTGGGGCCAACGTCCTGACTTTC. The full variable domain, rest sourced from reference TRBV5-6 and TRBJ2-6, is DAGVTQSPTHLIKTRGQQVTLRCSPKSGHDTVSWYQQALGQGPQFIFQYYEEEERQRGNFPDRFSGHQFPNYSSELNVNALLLGDSALYLCASSPLQGPSSGANVLTFGAGSRLTVL.

As for this clonotype: This may arise from a read error, as a much more abundant clone is one base away. This chain uses TRBV30 with TRBJ2-1; D remains ambiguous. This CDR3 region has 13 residues. Per germline, CDR1 GTSNPN and CDR2 SVGIG (reference sequence). The CDR3 DNA reads TGTGCCTGGAGTCTGAATACGTACAATAAGCAGTTCTTC. As protein: CAWSLNTYNKQFF.

This clonotype was recorded at least ten times. V usage is TRBV5-5 and J usage is TRBJ1-1; TRBD1 might be the D (6 bases). This CDR3 comprises 16 residues. The V gene's germline CDR1 is SGHKS and CDR2 YYEKEE (reference sequence). Trimming removed 3 bases from V and 5 bases from J, with 20 bases in between. For the CDR3, the DNA is TGTGCCAGCAGCTCCCCGGTCGGGACATTGGCGACTGAAGCTTTCTTT. Translation: CASSSPVGTLATEAFF.

This clonotype was seen a few times. This chain joins TRBV19 and TRBJ2-6; D remains ambiguous. Germline values: CDR1 LNHDA, CDR2 SQIVND (reference sequence). The CDR3 is 15 residues long. The V gene lost 3 bases and the J gene lost 0 bases, with 6 bases spanning the gap. In nucleotides, the CDR3 is TGTGCCAGTAGTATCTTGGGCTCTGGGGCCAACGTCCTGACTTTC. It encodes CASSILGSGANVLTF.

V usage is TRBV12-3 or TRBV12-4 and J usage is TRBJ1-5; 7 bases fit TRBD1. V dropped 6 bases and J dropped 2; count of bases not matched to a gene: 10. There are 16 residues in the CDR3. The CDR3 DNA is TGTGCCAGCAGACAAACTACAGGGGTGGGCAATCAGCCCCAGCATTTT. Amino acid sequence: CASRQTTGVGNQPQHF.

This clonotype was detected many times. V usage is TRBV7-2 and J usage is TRBJ1-5; 10 bases match TRBD1. Looked up from germline, CDR1 is SGHTA and CDR2 is FQGNSA. The CDR3 sequence is 15 residues long. V dropped 5 bases and J dropped 3; count of bases not matched to a gene: 4. CDR3 residues: CASSKDRGNNQPQHF. The CDR3, as DNA: TGTGCCAGCAGCAAGGACAGGGGGAACAATCAGCCCCAGCATTTT. Filled out from reference TRBV7-2 and TRBJ1-5, the complete variable domain reads GAGVSQSPSNKVTEKGKDVELRCDPISGHTALYWYRQSLGQGLEFLIYFQGNSAPDKSGLPSDRFSAERTGGSVSTLTIQRTQQEDSAVYLCASSKDRGNNQPQHFGDGTRLSIL.

This clonotype appeared many times. The chain has TRBV15 and TRBJ2-3; D gene unclear. V shed 0 bases and J shed 3 bases, with 7 bases lying between them. CDR3 length equals 14 residues. Germline CDR1 is LNHNV and CDR2 is YYDKDF (reference sequence). CDR3 in amino acids: CATSRDTPTDTQYF. The CDR3 DNA follows: TGTGCCACCAGCAGAGATACTCCTACAGATACGCAGTATTTT.